These 5 T cell receptor beta chains came from one sample sequenced in a study of breast tumors, draining lymph nodes, adjacent tissues. The lymph nodes were axillary draining lymph nodes from breast cancer patients. From the multiplex PCR reads, TCRdb called clonotypes with MiXCR, one entry per CDR3 protein. The sample shows about 100,000 distinct CDR3 sequences, approximately 21% of them seen only once. Sequencing was carried out using axillary lymph node tissue. All receptors derive from a female donor with breast cancer. Some clones in this sample may be carry-over from other donors' samples.

As for this clonotype: Since a much larger clone is just one base distant, this may be a read error. CDR3 residues: CAGNSASGETQYF. The CDR3 bases are TGTGCCGGCAATTCAGCCTCAGGGGAGACCCAGTACTTC. The chain has TRBV2 and TRBJ2-5; perhaps TRBD1 as D (5 bases). The CDR3 totals 13 residues. V gave up 11 bases and J gave up 5 bases, with 18 bases separating them. Germline lookup yields CDR1 SNHLY and CDR2 FYNNEI.

The sample holds many counts of this clonotype. The chain joins TRBV7-9 to TRBJ1-6; D unresolved. Germline V CDR1 and CDR2: SEHNR, FQNEAQ (reference sequence). The CDR3 covers 14 residues. V was shortened by 3 bases and J by 7 bases, with 10 bases between the two germline ends. The CDR3 is CASSLAGSNSPLHF. In DNA form, the CDR3 reads TGTGCCAGCAGCTTGGCGGGGAGCAATTCACCCCTCCACTTT.

This clonotype was seen repeatedly, ten times or more. The V gene is TRBV24-1, the J gene TRBJ1-2, with 7 bases aligning to TRBD1. Germline values: CDR1 KGHDR, CDR2 SFDVKD. With 4 bases clipped from V and 6 bases from J, the junction kept 7 bases outside the gene matches. There are 14 residues in the CDR3. The CDR3 DNA is TGTGCCACCAGTGACCCGACAGGGAAGGATGGCTACACCTTC. The encoded protein is CATSDPTGKDGYTF.

This clonotype came up many times. The rearrangement uses TRBV4-2 and TRBJ2-5, with 9 bases that match TRBD2. Trimming cost V 2 bases and J 5 bases; bases outside gene matches: 9. Germline V CDR1 and CDR2: LGHNA, YNFKEQ. The CDR3 length is 16 residues. CDR3 residues: CASSQTGGGAMETQYF. CDR3 DNA: TGTGCCAGCAGCCAAACTGGCGGGGGGGCCATGGAGACCCAGTACTTC.

This clonotype was picked up many times. CDR3 nucleotide sequence: TGTGCCAGCAGCCAGGGAAACACAGATACGCAGTATTTT. It specifies CASSQGNTDTQYF. J is TRBJ2-3 and V is TRBV7-2; D might be TRBD1 (5 bases). V was trimmed by 5 bases and J by 2 bases, leaving 8 bases between them. The germline V gene has CDR1 SGHTA and CDR2 FQGNSA. The CDR3 covers 13 residues.